A single sample gave rise to the 9 T cell receptor beta chains below, sequenced in a study of T cells in Graves' hyperthyroidism and ophthalmopathy. The investigators amplified TCR beta CDR3 regions from RNA transcripts. The HTBI primer set drove a first-round RT-PCR of the TCR CDR3. TCRdb ran MiXCR on the multiplex PCR reads and lists one entry per CDR3 protein. The table includes more than 600,000 distinct CDR3 sequences, less than 20% detected once. The sequenced material came from blood. All receptors come from a man aged 18 to 29 with Graves' hyperthyroidism.

This clonotype has just a few counts. This rearrangement joins TRBV6-5 to TRBJ1-5; D not certain. This CDR3 region has 14 residues. Trimming removed 3 bases at V and 0 bases at J, with 6 bases between. Germline CDR1 and CDR2: MNHEY and SVGAGI. The CDR3 here is CASSYRDSNQPQHF. CDR3 coding DNA: TGTGCCAGCAGTTATAGGGATAGCAATCAGCCCCAGCATTTT.

This clonotype has ten or more counts. The chain links TRBV20-1 to TRBJ2-7, with a weak D call TRBD2 (5 bases). This CDR3 has 13 amino acids. V lost 3 bases and J lost 5, with 14 bases in between. Germline V gives CDR1 DFQATT, CDR2 SNEGSKA (reference sequence). CDR3 bases: TGCAGTGCTAGTGGGCTAGCTGGCAACGAGCAGTACTTC. Residues: CSASGLAGNEQYF.

The chain has TRBV28 and TRBJ1-4, with 7 bases identical to TRBD1. The CDR3 has 14 amino acids. The junction had 5 bases not matched to a gene; V was cut back by 2 bases and J by 8 bases. Germline CDR1 is MDHEN and CDR2 is SYDVKM. CDR3 amino acids: CASSLEGAQEKLFF. The DNA of the CDR3 is TGTGCCAGCAGTTTAGAGGGGGCGCAGGAAAAACTGTTTTTT.

The V and J genes are TRBV7-8 and TRBJ1-2; D is uncertain. The germline CDR1 and CDR2 sequences are SGHVS and FQNEAQ. This CDR3 spans 13 amino acids. Trimming removed 4 bases at V and 2 bases at J, with 8 bases between. The CDR3 bases are TGTGCCAGCAGCTCAGGACCGAACTATGGCTACACCTTC. Translation: CASSSGPNYGYTF.

This clonotype was counted many times. The chain is built from TRBV10-3 and TRBJ2-3, with 9 bases aligning to TRBD2. In germline, CDR1 is ENHRY, CDR2 SYGVKD. The V and J ends lost 0 bases and 4 bases, in that order; junction bases with no gene match: 8. The CDR3 runs 17 residues. The CDR3 is CAISESMAGGRADTQYF. DNA of the CDR3: TGTGCCATCAGTGAGTCGATGGCGGGAGGGCGCGCAGATACGCAGTATTTT.

The sample holds many counts of this clonotype. The chain uses TRBV3-1 and TRBJ2-7; D possibly corresponds to TRBD2 (6 bases). Per germline, CDR1 LGHDT and CDR2 YNNKEL (reference sequence). V was trimmed by 4 bases and J by 1 base, leaving 17 bases between them. The CDR3 runs to 16 residues. For the CDR3, the DNA is TGTGCCAGCAGCCCTTTTAGCGGAAGCAGGTCCTACGAGCAGTACTTC. Its translation is CASSPFSGSRSYEQYF.

This clonotype was detected many times. The chain uses TRBV12-3 or TRBV12-4 and TRBJ2-1; 10 positions match TRBD2. Unmatched junction bases numbered 3, after V lost 6 bases and J lost 4 bases. CDR3 length: 14 residues. The CDR3 loop is CASRGLAKYNEQFF. In nucleotides, the CDR3 is TGTGCCAGCAGGGGACTAGCGAAATACAATGAGCAGTTCTTC.

This clonotype appeared many times. The V and J genes are TRBV7-8 and TRBJ1-1; D ambiguous. Germline V gene data show CDR1 as SGHVS and CDR2 as FQNEAQ. The germline V and J ends were trimmed by 5 bases and 0 bases, with 13 bases remaining between them. This CDR3 has 15 amino acids. DNA for the CDR3: TGTGCCAGCAGCATTGAGGCAGGTCTGAACACTGAAGCTTTCTTT. Translation gives CASSIEAGLNTEAFF.

The table lists this clonotype with a few counts. The V gene is TRBV27, the J gene TRBJ2-1, with TRBD1 as a possible D gene (5 bases). Germline V gene data show CDR1 as MNHEY and CDR2 as SMNVEV (reference sequence). The V gene lost 2 bases and the J gene lost 7 bases, with 9 bases spanning the gap. This CDR3 region has 13 residues. This CDR3 is CASSLLGLNEQFF. The CDR3 coding sequence is TGTGCCAGCAGTTTACTGGGGCTTAATGAGCAGTTCTTC.